This TCR beta chain derives from a study of T cell responses to AZD1222 COVID-19 vaccine. Clones were read by immunoSEQ multiplex PCR, and TCRdb kept only the in-frame ones, dropping some. The sample contains some 170,000 clones, 85% to 95% of which appear only once. The sample holds a few counts of this clone. Its target is unknown. The CDR3 runs 15 residues. The germline V gene encodes CDR1 MNHEY and CDR2 SVGEGT. V was cut by 6 bases and J by 1 base, with 16 bases left in between. Second doses were pooled across both intervals (about 4 or about 12 weeks). General study results and limits: Clonal diversity was possibly underestimated, and white British individuals and females predominated among donors. Regions left unmutated in variants are reportedly the target of nearly half of spike-specific TCRs.

This chain connects TRBV6-2 or TRBV6-3 to TRBJ2-7, with D possibly TRBD2 on 6 matching bases. This receptor was identified in an adult who received the AZD1222 COVID-19 vaccine. The sample here was peripheral blood, taken 28 days after the second AZD1222 dose. The CDR3 sequence: CASSLARRQSYEQYF. The CDR3 nucleotides are TGTGCCAGCAGCCTAGCGCGGAGACAATCCTACGAGCAGTACTTC.